The T cell receptor (beta chain) described here comes from a study of memory CD8 T cells in hepatitis C reinfection listed by TCRdb under 2017. For context, the study as a whole: Among the donors, three cleared two back-to-back HCV infections on their own, whereas two got rid of a primary infection but ended up chronically infected after reinfection. A case counted as HCV reinfection when an HCV RNA test came back positive after two negative tests taken at least 60 days apart. Pre-reinfection samples were collected between 55 and 20 weeks before reinfection was detected. In 4 to 6 donors, the study followed the TCR beta repertoire of virus-specific CD8 T cells over time through an HCV reinfection episode. About five reinfection cases with stored pre-reinfection samples were identified between the late 2000s and the early 2010s. Participants who had resolved a prior HCV infection were followed every 3 months in the reinfection study. The full study reports these points: With only four to six donors, the study could not reach definitive conclusions about public clonotypes linked to secondary clearance.

Library creation used the immunoSEQ multiplex PCR assay. Genomic DNA was pulled from the sorted cells, and the automated high-throughput method of Adaptive Biotechnologies was used to sequence the TCR beta V, D and J regions. A two-step, bias-controlled multiplex PCR was used to amplify the CDR3 regions. An Illumina instrument was used to sequence the amplified TCR beta libraries. In the authors' own workflow: The demultiplexed reads were processed to cut down on amplification and sequencing bias, and the IMGT database was used to assign CDR3 sequences to gene families. ImmunoSEQ software version 2.0 was used to analyze repertoire data. Clonotype lists were filtered to remove out-of-frame sequences and sequences containing stop codons in the CDR3. Clonotypes with a frequency below 0.01% were excluded because such low-frequency clonotypes corresponded to less than one cell. Richness was computed as observed richness divided by input cell number, and evenness as Shannon entropy divided by log observed richness. To measure repertoire diversity and how similar the repertoire was between time points, Simpson diversity and Morisita-Horn overlap indices were applied. Clonotypes were sorted into dominant (>1%), sub-dominant (0.5-0.99%), low abundance (0.1-0.49%) or lowest abundance (<0.1%) groups. A germline index was calculated as total CDR3 length minus total nucleotide additions, divided by total CDR3 length. Here the immuneACCESS table is served through TCRdb, limited to in-frame sequences with V and J called. Missing clones are a known gap in these copies; in checked studies unresolved V genes cover under half, and the rest lacks a known reason. V, J and clone size derive from that table, while D and trimming were established from the DNA sequence. This sample is represented by approximately 52,000 clones; 85% to 90% of them were singletons. Clones ranked in the top ten supply 1% of the sample.

The time point label here, explained by the study, means: pre-reinfection, 55 to 20 weeks before reinfection detection. Sorted cells were sequenced directly ex vivo, without in vitro expansion prior to TCR sequencing. Donors were people who inject drugs enrolled in the Montreal Acute Hepatitis C Cohort Study (HEPCO) in Canada. Total naive CD8 T cells, sorted as viable CD3+ CD8+ CD45RO-, came from two donors at all three reinfection time points as controls. Before sorting, cryopreserved peripheral blood mononuclear cells were thawed and used as the source for purifying CD8 T cells. The MACS CD8+ T cell Isolation Kit was used to enrich CD8 T cells through negative selection. A BD FACSAria II sorter with FACSDiva software was used for cell sorting, and FlowJo was used for data analysis. Taken from the germline V gene, the CDR1 and CDR2 loops are SGDLS and YYNGEE. Germline trimming: 2 bases from V, 7 bases from J; junction bases outside gene matches: 5. The CDR3 has 15 amino acids, counting the end cysteine and phenylalanine. CDR3 DNA only is kept here, 45 bases in frame from base 1.

To note about this clone: This receptor's antigen is unknown. No per-base quality is available; no much larger clone lies one base away.

The source material was naive CD8+ T cells sorted from blood. Sample cell subset or site, as interpreted from the label and publication: total naive CD8+CD45RO- T cells. The source of this sequence is a man younger than 35 with hepatitis C virus infection. The sequence joins TRBV9 to TRBJ2-1; TRBD2 lines up with 11 middle nucleotides. In nucleotide form, the sequence is TGTGCCAGCAGCGTTCTAGCGGGAGGTCAGAATGAGCAGTTCTTC. Its translation is CASSVLAGGQNEQFF.